The source of this T cell receptor beta chain is a study of blood T cell repertoires in COVID-19. About the study: COVID-19 samples collected from the United States, Italy and Spain covered acute and convalescent phases. PBMCs, B-cell-depleted T cells, or T cells provided the cDNA or gDNA that made up the material.

Clones were read by immunoSEQ multiplex PCR, and TCRdb kept only the in-frame ones, dropping some. The top ten hold 3.7% of the sample, which has about 170,000 clones, approximately 87% seen once. The TCR comes from a man younger than 35 with active or convalescent COVID-19. The specimen sequenced was peripheral blood.

The CDR3 DNA reads as TGCGCCAGCAGCTTAGCCTCGGGTACTTACAATGAGCAGTTCTTC. This sequence encodes CASSLASGTYNEQFF. The rearrangement links TRBV5-1 to TRBJ2-1, with D unresolved. Germline CDR1 and CDR2: SGHRS and YFSETQ. Trimming took 2 bases from V and 4 from J, leaving 13 bases between them. The CDR3 consists of 15 residues.